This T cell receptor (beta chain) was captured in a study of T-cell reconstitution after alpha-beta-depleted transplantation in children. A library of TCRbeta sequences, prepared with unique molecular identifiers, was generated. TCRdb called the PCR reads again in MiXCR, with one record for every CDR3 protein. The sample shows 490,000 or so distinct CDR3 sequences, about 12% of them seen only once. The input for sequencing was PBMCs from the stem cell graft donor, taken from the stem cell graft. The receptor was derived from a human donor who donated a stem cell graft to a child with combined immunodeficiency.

The CDR3 here is CASSHGLYTGELFF. CDR3 bases: TGTGCCAGCAGTCACGGACTGTACACCGGGGAGCTGTTTTTT. The V call is TRBV12-3 or TRBV12-4, the J call TRBJ2-2; a possible D gene is TRBD2 (5 bases). The CDR3 runs to 14 residues. Between the trimmed V and J ends, which lost 5 bases and 3 bases, there was a span of 10 bases.